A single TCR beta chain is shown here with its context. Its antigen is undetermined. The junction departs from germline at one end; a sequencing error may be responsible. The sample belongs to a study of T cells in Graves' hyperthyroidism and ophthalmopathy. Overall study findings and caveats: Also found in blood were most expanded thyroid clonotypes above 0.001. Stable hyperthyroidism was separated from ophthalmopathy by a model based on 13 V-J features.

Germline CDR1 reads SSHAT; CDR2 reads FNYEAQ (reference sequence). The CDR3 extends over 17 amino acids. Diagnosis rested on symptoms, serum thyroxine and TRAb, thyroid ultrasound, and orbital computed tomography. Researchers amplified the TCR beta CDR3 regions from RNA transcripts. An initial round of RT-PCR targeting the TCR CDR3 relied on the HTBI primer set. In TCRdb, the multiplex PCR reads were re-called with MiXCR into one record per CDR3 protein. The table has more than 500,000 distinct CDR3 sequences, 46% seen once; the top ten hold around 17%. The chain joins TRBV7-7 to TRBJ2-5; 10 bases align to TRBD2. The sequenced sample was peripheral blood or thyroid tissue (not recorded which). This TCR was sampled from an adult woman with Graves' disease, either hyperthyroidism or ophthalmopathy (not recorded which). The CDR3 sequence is CASSVSPRLAGGETQYF. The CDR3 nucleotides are TGTGCTAGCAGCGTATCACCTAGACTAGCGGGTGGGGAGACCCAGTACTTC. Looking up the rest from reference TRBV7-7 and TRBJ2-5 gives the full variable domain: GAGVSQSPRYKVTKRGQDVTLRCDPISSHATLYWYQQALGQGPEFLTYFNYEAQPDKSGLPSDRFSAERPEGSISTLTIQRTEQRDSAMYRCASSVSPRLAGGETQYFGPGTRLLVL.